This T cell receptor (beta chain) derives from a study of T cell repertoires in cytomegalovirus infection. In regard to this clonotype: What it binds is unknown.

TCRdb itself ran the reads through MiXCR, one entry per CDR3 protein. In the table there are about 220,000 distinct CDR3 sequences, roughly 34% of which are singletons. The source is a human donor in good health (CMV status not recorded). Some clones in this sample may be carry-over from other donors' samples. The sample was CD8+ T cells from cultured PBMCs, taken from culture after CMV antigen stimulation.

CDR3 region: CARRQGLNTEAFF. The CDR3 nucleotides read TGTGCCAGGCGACAGGGATTAAACACTGAAGCTTTCTTT. The gene calls are TRBV6-7 and TRBJ1-1, with TRBD1 identical over 7 bases. TRBV6-7 is an ORF, with its function uncertain. Trimming took 9 bases from V and 2 from J; bases not matched to a gene: 6. This CDR3 has 13 residues.